This is a list of T cell receptor beta chains from one sample in a study of T-cell reconstitution after alpha-beta-depleted transplantation in children. TCRdb independently ran MiXCR on the PCR reads; one entry per CDR3 protein. The table has approximately 490,000 distinct CDR3 sequences, about 10% seen once. Sequenced material: PBMCs, taken before TCRalphabeta/CD19-depleted stem cell transplant. The receptors shown here come from a child aged 2-15 years with inherited bone marrow failure, due to receive a stem cell transplant. The CDR3 runs from the conserved cysteine through the conserved F or W. Fields, in order: clone size, V gene, J gene, D gene, CDR3 length, CDR3 DNA, CDR3 protein. The D gene is left open where the match is weak. Not every row has a clone size; where given, it reads once, few, many or a size class.

>many|TRBV28|TRBJ1-1|-|16
TGTGCCAGCAGTTTAAGACCAGGGGCCCCGAACACTGAAGCTTTCTTT
CASSLRPGAPNTEAFF
>-|TRBV5-4|TRBJ2-1|-|13
TGTGCCAGCAGCTCCGGGACGGGCAATGAGCAGTTCTTC
CASSSGTGNEQFF
>many|TRBV15|TRBJ1-1|-|16
TGTGCCACCAGCAGTGCTTCGGGACGTATGAACACTGAAGCTTTCTTT
CATSSASGRMNTEAFF
>few|TRBV27|TRBJ2-7|-|15
TGTGCCAGCAGTTATAGGCCTTCCAGGCCCTACGAGCAGTACTTC
CASSYRPSRPYEQYF
>-|TRBV2|TRBJ1-1|-|12
TGTGCCAGCAGTGAATCAAGCTTTGAAGCTTTCTTT
CASSESSFEAFF
>few|TRBV4-1|TRBJ2-7|TRBD1|16
TGCGCCAGCAGCCAACATGGAGGACAGGGGGCCTACGAGCAGTACTTC
CASSQHGGQGAYEQYF
>many|TRBV5-1|TRBJ2-7|TRBD1|16
TGCGCCAGCAGCTCCTACTCCACAGGGGTCGCCTACGAGCAGTACTTC
CASSSYSTGVAYEQYF
>few|TRBV6-1|TRBJ2-7|-|14
TGTGCCAGCAGGGAAGTCGGTTCATCCTACGGGCAGTACTTC
CASREVGSSYGQYF
>once|TRBV5-6|TRBJ2-7|TRBD1|15
TGTGCCAGCAGCCCCGGGCGGACAGGGGCATACGAGCAGTACTTC
CASSPGRTGAYEQYF
>many|TRBV6-5|TRBJ1-1|TRBD1|16
TGTGCCAGCAGTTACTGGGCAGGGGGCGCGAACACTGAAGCTTTCTTT
CASSYWAGGANTEAFF
>many|TRBV20-1|TRBJ2-4|TRBD2|15
TGCAGTGCCGGACTAGCGGGTTGGCGAGAAAACATTCAGTACTTC
CSAGLAGWRENIQYF
>few|TRBV20-1|TRBJ2-5|-|10
TGCAGTGCAGAAGAAGAGACCCAGTACTTC
CSAEEETQYF
>many|TRBV29-1|TRBJ2-3|TRBD2|14
TGCAGCGTTGAATGGGGACTAGCGTCAGATACGCAGTATTTT
CSVEWGLASDTQYF
>many|TRBV7-8|TRBJ2-1|-|11
TGTGCCAGCAGCTTAGCCTATGAGCAGTTCTTC
CASSLAYEQFF
>many|TRBV5-5|TRBJ1-2|-|15
TGTGCCAGCACCCCACCCAACAGGGAGGGCTATGGCTACACCTTC
CASTPPNREGYGYTF
>many|TRBV24-1|TRBJ1-2|-|12
TGTGCCACCAGTGACACTGGGTATCGCTACACCTTC
CATSDTGYRYTF
>many|TRBV11-2|TRBJ1-1|TRBD1|13
TGTGCCAGCAGCTGGGACAGGAACACTGAAGCTTTCTTT
CASSWDRNTEAFF
>-|TRBV4-3|TRBJ2-7|TRBD2|15
TGCGCCAGCAGCCACGCGACTAGCGGGATCTACGAGCAGTACTTC
CASSHATSGIYEQYF
>few|TRBV6-5|TRBJ2-7|TRBD2|16
TGTGCCAGCAGTTACTTGGGCGGGAGTAGGGCTTACGAGCAGTACTTC
CASSYLGGSRAYEQYF
>many|TRBV12-3/TRBV12-4|TRBJ1-3|TRBD1|14
TGTGCCAGCACCGGGACAGCCTCTGGAAACACCATATATTTT
CASTGTASGNTIYF
>many|TRBV10-3|TRBJ1-1|-|13
TGTGCCATCCTAAGTGAGGGAAGCACTGAAGCTTTCTTT
CAILSEGSTEAFF
>many|TRBV6-5|TRBJ2-3|-|17
TGTGCCAGCAGTTACCCCTTTTCCGGGCCCCTCACAGATACGCAGTATTTT
CASSYPFSGPLTDTQYF
>many|TRBV7-2|TRBJ1-2|TRBD1|15
TGTGCCAGCAGCAAAGACAGGGATTCAAACTATGGCTACACCTTC
CASSKDRDSNYGYTF
>many|TRBV9|TRBJ2-2|TRBD2|17
TGTGCCAGCAGTGAAGTAGGGACTAGCAGAAACACCGGGGAGCTGTTTTTT
CASSEVGTSRNTGELFF
>many|TRBV29-1|TRBJ2-1|-|14
TGCAGCGTTGAGTTGAGAGACTACTACAATGAGCAGTTCTTC
CSVELRDYYNEQFF
>-|TRBV10-3|TRBJ2-1|-|14
TGTGCCACTTCCCGAGCGGCGGCCTACAATGAGCAGTTCTTC
CATSRAAAYNEQFF
>many|TRBV5-1|TRBJ2-5|-|15
TGCGCCAGCAGCTTGGCGGGGACAACTCAAGAGACCCAGTACTTC
CASSLAGTTQETQYF
>many|TRBV20-1|TRBJ2-3|-|13
TGCAGTGCTAGAGATATTAGACGAAGAGGGCAGTATTTT
CSARDIRRRGQYF
>many|TRBV27|TRBJ1-5|-|13
TGTGCCAGCAGCTTGGGCAGCAATCAGCCCCAGCATTTT
CASSLGSNQPQHF
>many|TRBV7-8|TRBJ1-6|TRBD1|15
TGTGCCAGCAGCTGGACGGGACAGCTTAATTCACCCCTCCACTTT
CASSWTGQLNSPLHF
>-|TRBV20-1|TRBJ2-7|TRBD2|16
TGCAGTGCTAGAGATCTTAGGGCGGGAGTGACCTACGAGCAGTACTTC
CSARDLRAGVTYEQYF
>many|TRBV6-1|TRBJ2-5|-|15
TGTGCCAGCACCCTAAGGGGGGAAGGTCAAGAGACCCAGTACTTC
CASTLRGEGQETQYF
>-|TRBV4-3|TRBJ2-2|TRBD2|17
TGCGCCAGCAGCCAAGATGGGAGCGGGAGACTGGCCGGGGAGCTGTTTTTT
CASSQDGSGRLAGELFF
>few|TRBV28|TRBJ2-1|TRBD2|17
TGTGCCAGCAGTTTATTGGTAGCGGGAGGTCTTTACAATGAGCAGTTCTTC
CASSLLVAGGLYNEQFF
>few|TRBV12-3/TRBV12-4|TRBJ2-2|TRBD2|19
TGTGCCAGCAGTTTCCGCCCCACCCCAACTAGCGGGAATGCCGGGGAGCTGTTTTTT
CASSFRPTPTSGNAGELFF
>many|TRBV15|TRBJ2-1|-|13
TGTGCCACCAGCAGCCACCCCACCAATGAGCAGTTCTTC
CATSSHPTNEQFF
>-|TRBV10-3|TRBJ2-2|TRBD2|16
TGTGCCATCAGTGGGACTAGCGGGGGCCGTACCGGGGAGCTGTTTTTT
CAISGTSGGRTGELFF
>few|TRBV6-2/TRBV6-3|TRBJ1-2|-|15
TGTGCCAGCAGTTCCCCTCACCCAGAGGGCTATGGCTACACCTTC
CASSSPHPEGYGYTF
>few|TRBV9|TRBJ2-7|TRBD1|13
TGTGCCAGCAGCGTAGTCGGGACAGGGGAGCAGTACTTC
CASSVVGTGEQYF
>many|TRBV27|TRBJ2-7|TRBD1|16
TGTGCCAGCAAGGGCTTTGGCAGGGGGTTAATCTACGAGCAGTACTTC
CASKGFGRGLIYEQYF
>few|TRBV30|TRBJ2-7|TRBD2|14
TGTGCCTGGAGTAGGGGCGGGAGCCCATACGAGCAGTACTTC
CAWSRGGSPYEQYF
>few|TRBV18|TRBJ2-7|TRBD1|15
TGTGCCAGCTCACACCCCGGGACAGGTCTTTACGAGCAGTACTTC
CASSHPGTGLYEQYF
>many|TRBV7-2|TRBJ1-1|-|13
TGTGCCAGCAGCCAAAGGACCGGGGGGGGAGCTTTCTTT
CASSQRTGGGAFF
>few|TRBV7-2|TRBJ1-3|TRBD1|16
TGTGCCAGCAGCTTATTCCCGGGACAGGGGGGAAACACCATATATTTT
CASSLFPGQGGNTIYF
>-|TRBV18|TRBJ2-6|TRBD2|18
TGTGCCAGCTCACCAAGGCGGGGGACCCGCTCTGGGGCCAACGTCCTGACTTTC
CASSPRRGTRSGANVLTF
>many|TRBV6-5|TRBJ2-1|TRBD2|15
TGTGCCAGCAGTTACGTAGCGGGAGGGCTTAATGAGCAGTTCTTC
CASSYVAGGLNEQFF
>-|TRBV12-3/TRBV12-4|TRBJ1-1|-|13
TGTGCCAGCAGTTTCGGGGGGCAGGCTGAAGCTTTCTTT
CASSFGGQAEAFF
>many|TRBV12-3/TRBV12-4|TRBJ2-1|-|13
TGTGCCAGCAGTTATGGGGGCATCAATGAGCAGTTCTTC
CASSYGGINEQFF
>-|TRBV29-1|TRBJ2-3|TRBD1|16
TGCAGCGCCGGTCCACTACAGGGGTCCTCCACAGATACGCAGTATTTT
CSAGPLQGSSTDTQYF
>few|TRBV12-3/TRBV12-4|TRBJ1-2|TRBD1|13
TGTGCCAGCAGAAATCAGGGGGCTGGAGGCTACACCTTC
CASRNQGAGGYTF
>few|TRBV4-2|TRBJ1-5|TRBD1|15
TGTGCCAGCAGCCAAGTGACAGGGGGCTTTCAGCCCCAGCATTTT
CASSQVTGGFQPQHF
>many|TRBV28|TRBJ2-1|TRBD2|15
TGTGCCAGCAGTTTAGTGGCTAGCGGATACAATGAGCAGTTCTTC
CASSLVASGYNEQFF
>-|TRBV25-1|TRBJ1-1|TRBD1|17
TGTGCCAGCAGTGAATCTTTATCCGGGACAGGGGTTACTGAAGCTTTCTTT
CASSESLSGTGVTEAFF
>many|TRBV28|TRBJ2-2|-|12
TGTGCCAGCAATAGTGGCACCGGGGAGCTGTTTTTT
CASNSGTGELFF
>many|TRBV6-2/TRBV6-3|TRBJ2-1|-|11
TGTGCCAGTCTTACCTACAATGAGCAGTTCTTC
CASLTYNEQFF
>many|TRBV20-1|TRBJ1-4|TRBD1|12
TGCAGTGTTAGGGGGCTAAGGGAAAAACTGTTTTTT
CSVRGLREKLFF
>many|TRBV30|TRBJ2-4|-|12
TGTGCCTGGAGGGACGGCCCCTCCATTCAGTACTTC
CAWRDGPSIQYF
>few|TRBV5-4|TRBJ2-7|TRBD2|16
TGTGCCAGCAGCTTGGGGGGTAGCGGGAGGGCCTACGAGCAGTACTTC
CASSLGGSGRAYEQYF